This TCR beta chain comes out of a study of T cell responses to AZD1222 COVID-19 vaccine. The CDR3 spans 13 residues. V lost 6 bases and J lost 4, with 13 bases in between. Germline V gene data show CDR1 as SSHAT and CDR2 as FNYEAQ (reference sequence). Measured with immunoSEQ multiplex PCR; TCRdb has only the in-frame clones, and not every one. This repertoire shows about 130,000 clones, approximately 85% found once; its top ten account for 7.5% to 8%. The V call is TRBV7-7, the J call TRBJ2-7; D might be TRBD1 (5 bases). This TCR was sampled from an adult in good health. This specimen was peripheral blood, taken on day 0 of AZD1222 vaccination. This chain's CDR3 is CASSSGRGYEQYF. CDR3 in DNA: TGTGCCAGCAGTTCCGGAAGGGGTTACGAGCAGTACTTC.